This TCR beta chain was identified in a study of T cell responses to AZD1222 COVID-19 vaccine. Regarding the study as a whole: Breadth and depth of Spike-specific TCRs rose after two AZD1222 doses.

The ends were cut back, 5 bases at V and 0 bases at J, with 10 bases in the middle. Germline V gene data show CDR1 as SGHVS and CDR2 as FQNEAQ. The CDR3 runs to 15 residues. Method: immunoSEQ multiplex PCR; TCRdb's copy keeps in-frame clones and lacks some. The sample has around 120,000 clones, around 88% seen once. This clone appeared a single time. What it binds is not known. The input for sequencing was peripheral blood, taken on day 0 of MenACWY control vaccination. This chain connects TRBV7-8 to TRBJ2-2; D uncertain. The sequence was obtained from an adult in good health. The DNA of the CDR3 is TGTGCCAGCAGCGGGGTCTTGACGAACACCGGGGAGCTGTTTTTT. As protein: CASSGVLTNTGELFF.